This T cell receptor (beta chain) was retrieved from a study of blood T cell repertoires in COVID-19. From germline, CDR1 is SGDLS and CDR2 YYNGEE. J was trimmed by 5 bases and V by 2 bases; bases with no gene match: 10. This CDR3 has 16 amino acids. Authors' processing steps: Nucleated cell counts were estimated from reference gene primer amplification. Some clones are missing from TCRdb's copy, which holds only in-frame ones; the method was immunoSEQ multiplex PCR. That table furnishes V, J and clone size, whereas the DNA furnished D and trimming. This sample has about 270,000 clones, with about 86% found just once.

Sequencing input: peripheral blood. This receptor was obtained from a woman in her 70s with COVID-19, enrolled during active disease. The chain is built from TRBV9 and TRBJ2-5, with 9 bases matching TRBD2. CDR3 sequence: CASSVTSGSYRETQYF. The CDR3 bases are TGTGCCAGCAGCGTTACTAGCGGGTCATACAGGGAGACCCAGTACTTC.